Detailed here is one T cell receptor (beta chain). As yet, its antigen is unknown. Assay used: immunoSEQ multiplex PCR; TCRdb lists only in-frame clones, some missing. The sample includes over 1,500 clones, around 70% of them seen just once. This entry comes from a study of immune cell composition in non-small cell lung cancer. Study-wide background: Tumours were mainly lung adenocarcinoma or squamous cell carcinoma.

Notes on the study in general: Squamous carcinomas (roughly 80%) more often had tumour-associated clones >0.5% than adenocarcinomas (roughly 33%). Tumour TCR-beta clonality was not significantly tied to smoking pack-years.

This CDR3 is built from 15 residues. Germline V CDR1 and CDR2: LGHNA, YNFKEQ. The junction had 2 bases not matched to a gene; V was cut back by 0 bases and J by 4 bases. Normal lung sampling was at least 3 cm from the tumour, as distant as possible. DNA was extracted from unsorted cell suspensions stored frozen. The chain combines TRBV4-2 with TRBJ2-3; the match to TRBD1 covers 9 bases. Sequenced: non-adjacent lung tissue. This clonotype was obtained from a human donor with non-small cell lung cancer. Written as DNA, the CDR3 is TGTGCCAGCAGCCAAGATGACAGGGGGGCAGATACGCAGTATTTT. Protein sequence: CASSQDDRGADTQYF.